A selection of T cell receptor beta chains follows, all from one sample in a study of CD8 T cells in Susac syndrome. TCRdb independently ran MiXCR on the immunoSEQ multiplex PCR reads; one entry per CDR3 protein. The sample shows around 170,000 distinct CDR3 sequences, about 96% of them seen only once. The sequenced sample consisted of CD4+ T cells from PBMCs. The receptors originated from a human donor with Susac syndrome. The CDR3 runs from the conserved cysteine through the conserved F or W.

CDR3aa,j_gene,v_gene
CASSQEATAYEQYF,TRBJ2-7,TRBV4-2
CSVQGGLKNYGYTF,TRBJ1-2,TRBV29-1
CASSPRQSNTDTQYF,TRBJ2-3,TRBV9
CASGGVQYF,TRBJ2-3,TRBV2
CASSYGGQPEETQYF,TRBJ2-5,TRBV6-5
CASSGEGGSTDTQYF,TRBJ2-3,TRBV2
CASSQGMGTGELFF,TRBJ2-2,TRBV3-1
CASSRLAGVRNEQFF,TRBJ2-1,TRBV7-8
CASSFLQLGETQYF,TRBJ2-5,TRBV7-2
CARFGYTF,TRBJ1-2,TRBV9
CASTQQGSSYNEQFF,TRBJ2-1,TRBV19
CSAQIGAGSINEQFF,TRBJ2-1,TRBV20-1
CASSGRTSGTSTDTQYF,TRBJ2-3,TRBV7-2
CASSPGTATSGTEAFF,TRBJ1-1,TRBV5-1
CASSYPVQKTRSYNEQFF,TRBJ2-1,TRBV6-2/TRBV6-3
CASSSRGYVQETQYF,TRBJ2-5,TRBV9
CASSYRQGPTDTQYF,TRBJ2-3,TRBV5-1
CASNLQRGNQPQHF,TRBJ1-5,TRBV19
CASSAGRWSYEQYF,TRBJ2-7,TRBV2
CASSLQGLRYQETQYF,TRBJ2-5,TRBV7-9
CATSSFPTSGIETQYF,TRBJ2-5,TRBV15
CASHPRQGGGGYTF,TRBJ1-2,TRBV27
CASNREQYF,TRBJ2-7,TRBV2
CSVGGTVDTGELFF,TRBJ2-2,TRBV29-1
CASSAEPRVEETQYF,TRBJ2-5,TRBV9
CASSRPGANVLTF,TRBJ2-6,TRBV3-1
CSARPPTSASTEQFF,TRBJ2-1,TRBV20-1
CATSGRKTDTQYF,TRBJ2-3,TRBV24-1
CASSFGTPDEQFF,TRBJ2-1,TRBV4-1
CASSPPSAVADGYTF,TRBJ1-2,TRBV18
CASLEDRAGELFF,TRBJ2-2,TRBV2
CASSRGGPSGANVLTF,TRBJ2-6,TRBV9